These T cell receptor beta chains were read from a single sample in a study of T cells in Graves' hyperthyroidism and ophthalmopathy. TCRdb reprocessed the multiplex PCR reads with MiXCR, giving one entry per CDR3 protein. There are about 460,000 distinct CDR3 sequences in the sample; 20% to 25% occur only once, and roughly 49% lies in the top ten. Specimen: blood. These receptors were collected from a woman in her 70s with Graves' ophthalmopathy. CDR3s include the opening cysteine and the closing phenylalanine or tryptophan. The D gene is left open where the match is weak. A row's size may be missing; if present it is once, few, many or a size class.

CDR3nt	CDR3aa	v_gene	len	j_gene	d_gene	abundance
TGTGCCAGCAGCCCAAACGGGATTGGGGAGCTGTTTTTT	CASSPNGIGELFF	TRBV7-9	13	TRBJ2-2	-	-
TGTGCCAGCACCCGAGGGTTGCTAGCGGCCTCCCGAGATACGCAGTATTTT	CASTRGLLAASRDTQYF	TRBV7-2	17	TRBJ2-3	TRBD2	many
TGCGCCAGCAGCCCCTACATAGACAGGGGTGGCAATGAGCAGTTCTTC	CASSPYIDRGGNEQFF	TRBV5-1	16	TRBJ2-1	TRBD1	-
TGTGCCAGCAGTTACTCTCTCGCGAATTCACCCCTCCACTTT	CASSYSLANSPLHF	TRBV6-2/TRBV6-3	14	TRBJ1-6	-	-
TGTGCCAGCAGCGTAGCAAGGGGTGGCTACACCTTC	CASSVARGGYTF	TRBV9	12	TRBJ1-2	-	-
TGCAGTGCTAGAGATGATCGTGGGACTAGCGGGAGCGATGAGCAGTTCTTC	CSARDDRGTSGSDEQFF	TRBV20-1	17	TRBJ2-1	TRBD2	-
TGTGCCAGCAGCGTTATAAGGGAGCAGTTCTTC	CASSVIREQFF	TRBV12-3/TRBV12-4	11	TRBJ2-1	-	few
TGTGCCAGCAGCTTGGCCGGCCTAAATCAGCCCCAGCATTTT	CASSLAGLNQPQHF	TRBV5-6	14	TRBJ1-5	-	few
TGTGCCAGCAGTCCTAGAGCGGGAGGGGCTTACAATGAGCAGTTCTTC	CASSPRAGGAYNEQFF	TRBV12-3/TRBV12-4	16	TRBJ2-1	TRBD2	-
TGCGCCAGCAGCTTGGCCGGGGCCGGATCTGGTGGCTACGCCTTC	CASSLAGAGSGGYAF	TRBV5-1	15	TRBJ1-2	-	-
TGTGCCAGCAGGAGTCCAAGCGGGACCTCCTACGAGCAGTACTTC	CASRSPSGTSYEQYF	TRBV6-1	15	TRBJ2-7	TRBD2	-
TGCAGTGCTAGACGGGGTAGCGGGAGGGCCACGGTTAGTCCCGACAATGAGCAGTTCTTC	CSARRGSGRATVSPDNEQFF	TRBV20-1	20	TRBJ2-1	TRBD2	-
TGTGCCAGCAGTAACCTAGGGACAGGGTACGACGGGGAGCTGTTTTTT	CASSNLGTGYDGELFF	TRBV6-1	16	TRBJ2-2	TRBD1	many
TGTGCCAGCAGGGGCCCGGGACAGAGCAATCAGCCCCAGCATTTT	CASRGPGQSNQPQHF	TRBV12-3/TRBV12-4	15	TRBJ1-5	TRBD1	many
TGTGCCAGCAGCTTGTTGAGCGGGAGGGCCGCCGGGGAGCTGTTTTTT	CASSLLSGRAAGELFF	TRBV11-3	16	TRBJ2-2	TRBD2	few
TGTGCCAGCAGCCCGGGAGGGGCGGGAGGTCATGAGCAGTTCTTC	CASSPGGAGGHEQFF	TRBV7-8	15	TRBJ2-1	TRBD2	few
TGTGCCAGTAGGTTTTCGGAAACTAGCGGCACAGATACGCAGTATTTT	CASRFSETSGTDTQYF	TRBV19	16	TRBJ2-3	TRBD2	-
TGTGCCAGCAGTTTCGGGGTTATGGAGACCCGGTACTTC	CASSFGVMETRYF	TRBV12-3/TRBV12-4	13	TRBJ2-5	-	-
TGTGCCTGGAGTGTTGGGACTAGCGGGAGTAGGAATACGCAGTATTTT	CAWSVGTSGSRNTQYF	TRBV30	16	TRBJ2-3	TRBD2	once
TGCGCCAGCAGCGGGGACAGGGGACGGTATGGCTACACCTTC	CASSGDRGRYGYTF	TRBV4-3	14	TRBJ1-2	TRBD1	-
TGTGCCAGCTCACCACCAGACCCGGGGAATTCACCCCTCCACTTT	CASSPPDPGNSPLHF	TRBV18	15	TRBJ1-6	-	-
TGTGCCAGCAGTTACTCTCCAGGGGTGGGCTATGGCTACACCTTC	CASSYSPGVGYGYTF	TRBV6-2/TRBV6-3	15	TRBJ1-2	-	-
TGTGCCTGGAGTGTATCGGGGCCAGAGCAGTACTTC	CAWSVSGPEQYF	TRBV30	12	TRBJ2-7	-	few
TGTGCCAGCAGCTCCGACACTAGCGGGAGTGGGGATACGCAGTATTTT	CASSSDTSGSGDTQYF	TRBV6-2/TRBV6-3	16	TRBJ2-3	TRBD2	few